This entry lists 2 T cell receptor beta chains sequenced from one sample in a study of blood T cell repertoires in COVID-19. Some clones are missing from TCRdb's copy, which holds only in-frame ones; the method was immunoSEQ multiplex PCR. The sample holds approximately 220,000 clones, over 80% seen once. The sequencing input was peripheral blood. The receptors come from a middle-aged man with acute or convalescent COVID-19.

The chain is built from TRBV5-6 and TRBJ2-7; 8 positions match TRBD1. Germline V lookup: CDR1 SGHDT, CDR2 YYEEEE. There are 16 residues in the CDR3. Trimming took 5 bases from V and 11 from J; bases not matched to a gene: 21. The DNA for the CDR3 is TGTGCCAGCAGTCCTCCGATCGGGACAGGCCTACGAGAGGAGTACTTC. Protein product: CASSPPIGTGLREEYF.

CDR3 amino acids: CASSLGLSGYTEAFF. The CDR3 region has the DNA TGTGCCAGCAGCTTGGGGCTTTCAGGATACACTGAAGCTTTCTTT. The rearrangement joins TRBV5-6 to TRBJ1-1; D call uncertain. Germline V gene sequence: CDR1 SGHDT, CDR2 YYEEEE. This CDR3 region has 15 residues. V was trimmed by 0 bases and J by 3 bases, leaving 12 bases between them. Full variable domain (remainder filled in from reference TRBV5-6 and TRBJ1-1): DAGVTQSPTHLIKTRGQQVTLRCSPKSGHDTVSWYQQALGQGPQFIFQYYEEEERQRGNFPDRFSGHQFPNYSSELNVNALLLGDSALYLCASSLGLSGYTEAFFGQGTRLTVV.